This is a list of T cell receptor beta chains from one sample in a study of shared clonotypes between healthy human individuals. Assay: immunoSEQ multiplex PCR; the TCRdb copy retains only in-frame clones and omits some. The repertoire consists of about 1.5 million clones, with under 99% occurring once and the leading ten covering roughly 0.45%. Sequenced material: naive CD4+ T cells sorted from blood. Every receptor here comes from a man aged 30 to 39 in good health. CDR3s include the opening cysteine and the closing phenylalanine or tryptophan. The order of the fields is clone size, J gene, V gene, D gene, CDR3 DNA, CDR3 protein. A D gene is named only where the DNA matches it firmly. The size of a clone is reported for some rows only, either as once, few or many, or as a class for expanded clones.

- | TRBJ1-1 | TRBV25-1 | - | TGTGCCAGCAGTGAATCGGGTGGGCCTTCGAACACTGAAGCTTTCTTT | CASSESGGPSNTEAFF
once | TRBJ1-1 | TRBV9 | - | TGTGCCAGCAGCGTAGCGGAACGGCTGAACACTGAAGCTTTCTTT | CASSVAERLNTEAFF
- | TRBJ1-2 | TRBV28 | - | TGTGCCAGCAGTTTAAGGGGATCCTTCTATGGCTACACCTTC | CASSLRGSFYGYTF
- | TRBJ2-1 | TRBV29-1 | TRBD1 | TGCAGCGGGGACAGAGCCAATGAGCAGTTCTTC | CSGDRANEQFF
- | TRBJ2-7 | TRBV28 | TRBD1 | TGTGCCAGCAATATAGAGGGACAGGGTGCCTACGAGCAGTACTTC | CASNIEGQGAYEQYF
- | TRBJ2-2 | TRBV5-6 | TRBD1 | TGTGCCAGCAGCACCCTTGGGACAGCGAACACCGGGGAGCTGTTTTTT | CASSTLGTANTGELFF
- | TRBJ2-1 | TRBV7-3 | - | TGTGCCAGCAGCCCGCAACATGGGTCGGATGAGCAGTTCTTC | CASSPQHGSDEQFF
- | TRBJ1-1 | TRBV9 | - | TGTGCCAGCAGCGTAGGGGCAGGGGTGACCACTGAAGCTTTCTTT | CASSVGAGVTTEAFF
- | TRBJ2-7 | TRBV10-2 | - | TGCGCCAGCAGTGATGTCGGAACCTACGAGCAGTACTTC | CASSDVGTYEQYF
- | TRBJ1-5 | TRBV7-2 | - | TGTGCCAGCAGCTTAGAGGACAGAACGAATCAGCCCCAGCATTTT | CASSLEDRTNQPQHF
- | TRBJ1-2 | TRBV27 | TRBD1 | TGTGCCAGCAGTTTAAACCAGGGGGCGCCGGGTGGCTACACCTTC | CASSLNQGAPGGYTF
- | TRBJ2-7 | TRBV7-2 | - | TGTGCCAGCAGTAACTCGGGACTCGACATCTACGAGCAGTACTTC | CASSNSGLDIYEQYF
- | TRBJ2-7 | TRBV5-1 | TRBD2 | TGCGCCAGCAGCCCAGGGACTAGCGGGTACGAGCAGTACTTC | CASSPGTSGYEQYF
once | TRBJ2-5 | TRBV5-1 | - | TGCGCCAGCAGCTTCGGTATAGGGCGAGAGACCCAGTACTTC | CASSFGIGRETQYF
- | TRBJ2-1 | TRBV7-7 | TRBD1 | TGTGCCAGCAGCTCAGGACAGGGGGCTCGGCATGAGCAGTTCTTC | CASSSGQGARHEQFF
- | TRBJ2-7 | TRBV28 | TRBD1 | TGTGCCAGCAGTTTAGGTAATAGGCAGGGGGCTTTTTTAACCTACGAGCAGTACTTC | CASSLGNRQGAFLTYEQYF
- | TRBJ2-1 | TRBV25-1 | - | TGTGCCAGCAGTGAACCGGTGGGCGGGGCTGAGGATGAGCAGTTCTTC | CASSEPVGGAEDEQFF
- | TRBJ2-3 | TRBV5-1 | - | TGCGCCAGCAGTCAGGACGCAGATACGCAGTATTTT | CASSQDADTQYF
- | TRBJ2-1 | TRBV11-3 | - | TGTGCCAGCAGCTTCTATGGGAATGAGCAGTTCTTC | CASSFYGNEQFF
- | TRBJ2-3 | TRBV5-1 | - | TGCGCCAGCAGCTTGGACGTGACAGATACGCAGTATTTT | CASSLDVTDTQYF
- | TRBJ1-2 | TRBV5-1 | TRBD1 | TGCGCCAGCAGCCCCGGGACAGGGAACTATGGCTACACCTTC | CASSPGTGNYGYTF
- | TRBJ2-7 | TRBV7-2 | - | TGTGCCAGCCTCTCCCCGACAGGCATCTACGAGCAGTACTTC | CASLSPTGIYEQYF
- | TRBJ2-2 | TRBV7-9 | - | TGTGCCAGCAGCTTTTCCGGGCCCGGGGAGCTGTTTTTT | CASSFSGPGELFF
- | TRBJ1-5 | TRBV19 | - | TGTGCCAGTAGCTTAACCGGACAGTTTGGCAATCAGCCCCAGCATTTT | CASSLTGQFGNQPQHF
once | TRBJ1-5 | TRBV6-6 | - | TGTGCCAGCAGTCGAACGACCGACGGGGGCAATCAGCCCCAGCATTTT | CASSRTTDGGNQPQHF
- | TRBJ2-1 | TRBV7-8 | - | TGTGCCAGCAGCTTATTCTTTGACAATGAGCAGTTCTTC | CASSLFFDNEQFF
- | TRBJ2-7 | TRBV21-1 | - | TGTGCCAGCACCCCGGACAGGGAAAGCTCCTACGAGCAGTACTTC | CASTPDRESSYEQYF